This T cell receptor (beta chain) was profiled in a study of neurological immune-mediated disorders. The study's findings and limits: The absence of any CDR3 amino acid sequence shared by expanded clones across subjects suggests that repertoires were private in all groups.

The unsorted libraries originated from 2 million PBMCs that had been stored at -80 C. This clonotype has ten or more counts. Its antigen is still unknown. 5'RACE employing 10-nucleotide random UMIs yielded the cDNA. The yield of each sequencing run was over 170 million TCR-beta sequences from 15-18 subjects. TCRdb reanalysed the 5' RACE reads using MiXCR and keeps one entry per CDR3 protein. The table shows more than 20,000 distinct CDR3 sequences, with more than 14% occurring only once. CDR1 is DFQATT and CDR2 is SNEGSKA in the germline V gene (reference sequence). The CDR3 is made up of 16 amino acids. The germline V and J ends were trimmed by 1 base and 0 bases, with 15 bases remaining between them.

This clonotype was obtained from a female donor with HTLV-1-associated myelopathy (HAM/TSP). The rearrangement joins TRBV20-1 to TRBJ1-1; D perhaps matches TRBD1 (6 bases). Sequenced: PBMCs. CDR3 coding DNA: TGCAGTGCTAGAGGACAGGACAACTACATGAACACTGAAGCTTTCTTT. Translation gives CSARGQDNYMNTEAFF.